The 30 T cell receptor beta chains presented below share a single source sample, sequenced in a study of graft-versus-host responses after intestinal transplantation. Produced via immunoSEQ multiplex PCR; TCRdb's table is partial and in-frame only. This sample has 15,000 to 20,000 clones; over 70% occur once, and the top ten carry less than 2%. The input for sequencing was PBMCs, taken 14 days after transplant. Receptors were obtained from a human patient who received an intestinal transplant, so some T cells may come from the graft donor.

The CDR3 bases are TGTGCCAGTAGTCCCGGACAGGCGCCGAATAATGAAAAACTGTTTTTT. The encoded protein is CASSPGQAPNNEKLFF. The gene calls are TRBV19 and TRBJ1-4; 7 bases fit TRBD1. Germline assignment: CDR1 LNHDA and CDR2 SQIVND (reference sequence). The ends lost 5 bases at V and 4 bases at J; junction bases unmatched: 10. The CDR3 is 16 residues long.

The chain couples TRBV10-3 to TRBJ1-5; D uncertain. Germline lookup yields CDR1 ENHRY and CDR2 SYGVKD. The CDR3 extends over 15 amino acids. V was pared by 10 bases and J by 1 base, with 17 bases between. This CDR3 reads CATSFGTGSNQPQHF. CDR3 nucleotide sequence: TGTGCCACAAGTTTTGGCACGGGAAGCAATCAGCCCCAGCATTTT.

V and J are TRBV18 and TRBJ1-2; TRBD1 matches at 8 bases. The CDR3 is made up of 16 amino acids. V lost 5 bases to trimming and J lost 3 bases; unmatched junction nucleotides: 11. Germline V gene data show CDR1 as KGHSH and CDR2 as LQKENI. For the CDR3, the DNA is TGTGCCAGCTCATTTAAAAAACCGGACAGGGACTATGGCTACACCTTC. The encoded protein is CASSFKKPDRDYGYTF.

In DNA form, the CDR3 reads TGTGCCAGCAGTGTCCAGGGTAACTATGGCTACACCTTC. This encodes CASSVQGNYGYTF. The V gene is TRBV25-1, the J gene TRBJ1-2; the D gene is possibly TRBD1 (5 bases). Trimming left V 4 bases short and J 1 base short, with 7 bases between. The CDR3 runs 13 residues. Germline V gives CDR1 MGHDK, CDR2 SYGVNS.

The rearrangement links TRBV4-2 to TRBJ2-7, with D unclear. The CDR3 runs 14 residues. V lost 0 bases to trimming and J lost 0 bases, with 6 bases between them. Germline values: CDR1 LGHNA, CDR2 YNFKEQ. The CDR3 region is CASSQDGSSYEQYF. For the CDR3, the DNA is TGTGCCAGCAGCCAAGATGGCAGCTCCTACGAGCAGTACTTC.

The gene calls are TRBV28 and TRBJ2-1; D remains ambiguous. Between the trimmed V and J ends, which lost 2 bases and 0 bases, there was a span of 2 bases. From germline, CDR1 is MDHEN and CDR2 SYDVKM. The CDR3 runs to 13 residues. CDR3 residues: CASSLTSYNEQFF. Here the CDR3 DNA reads TGTGCCAGCAGTTTAACCTCCTACAATGAGCAGTTCTTC.

This rearrangement joins TRBV2 to TRBJ1-3; weak D call: TRBD1 (6 bases). The V end was cut by 10 bases, the J end by 4 bases, with 14 bases between. CDR1 and CDR2 from the germline V gene are SNHLY and FYNNEI. The CDR3 runs to 13 residues. The DNA for the CDR3 is TGTGCCACAGGACAGACAACGGGAAACACCATATATTTT. Encoded protein: CATGQTTGNTIYF.

The CDR3 reads CASSLGDRANNEQFF. The DNA for the CDR3 is TGTGCCAGCAGCTTAGGAGACAGGGCAAACAATGAGCAGTTCTTC. This chain uses TRBV11-3 with TRBJ2-1; TRBD1 matches 7 bases. CDR3 size: 15 residues. CDR1 SGHNT and CDR2 YENEEA come from the germline V gene. V was clipped by 1 base and J by 5 bases; unmatched bases: 5.

This chain uses TRBV6-4 with TRBJ2-3; D might be TRBD2 (6 bases). The CDR3 extends over 13 amino acids. Germline V gene data show CDR1 as MRHNA and CDR2 as SNTAGT. Trimming took off 5 bases at V and 0 bases at J, with 6 bases between the two ends. In DNA form, the CDR3 reads TGTGCCAGCAGTAGCGGGAGCACAGATACGCAGTATTTT. This translates into CASSSGSTDTQYF.

The V and J genes are TRBV5-6 and TRBJ1-1; D is unresolved. This CDR3 comprises 15 residues. Germline loops: CDR1 SGHDT, CDR2 YYEEEE. V was shortened by 3 bases and J by 1 base, with 13 bases between the two germline ends. For the CDR3, the DNA is TGTGCCAGCAGCTCCATCCAAGTCGGGAACACTGAAGCTTTCTTT. As protein: CASSSIQVGNTEAFF.

CDR3 in DNA: TGTGCCAGCAGGGCAGGGGACACAGATACGCAGTATTTT. It encodes CASRAGDTDTQYF. The chain combines TRBV9 with TRBJ2-3; D might be TRBD1 (6 bases). Per germline, CDR1 SGDLS and CDR2 YYNGEE. The CDR3 extends over 13 amino acids. The ends were cut back, 5 bases at V and 2 bases at J, with 9 bases in the middle.

This clone was observed a handful of times. This sequence joins TRBV6-1 and TRBJ2-7; 9 positions agree with TRBD2. The CDR3 is 15 residues long. With 0 bases clipped from V and 0 bases from J, the junction kept 0 bases outside the gene matches. The germline gives CDR1 MNHNS, CDR2 SASEGT. The chain's CDR3 is CASSEASGSSYEQYF. The CDR3 nucleotides read TGTGCCAGCAGTGAAGCTAGCGGGAGCTCCTACGAGCAGTACTTC.

The V gene is TRBV10-1, the J gene TRBJ2-2; D is possibly TRBD1 (6 bases). V shed 4 bases and J shed 3 bases, with 6 bases lying between them. The CDR3 sequence is 13 residues long. Germline V gene data show CDR1 as WNHNN and CDR2 as SYGVQD (reference sequence). Here the CDR3 DNA reads TGCGCCAGCAGTGCAGGGGACACCGGGGAGCTGTTTTTT. It codes for CASSAGDTGELFF.

This clone was detected only once. The chain is built from TRBV4-1 and TRBJ1-6; D is uncertain. The CDR3 spans 16 residues. V gave up 1 base and J gave up 2 bases, with 9 bases separating them. Germline V gene data show CDR1 as MGHRA and CDR2 as YSYEKL. In nucleotides, the CDR3 is TGCGCCAGCAGCCAAGGTTCCGGGACCTATAATTCACCCCTCCACTTT. Translating gives CASSQGSGTYNSPLHF.

The V and J genes are TRBV25-1 and TRBJ2-5; D is perhaps TRBD1 (6 bases). With the DNA end fitting TRBJ2-7 better, the J assignment may be wrong. Germline V lookup: CDR1 MGHDK, CDR2 SYGVNS. This CDR3 has 14 amino acids. The DNA for the CDR3 is TGTGCCAGCAGTGAATCAGGGGCTCCCTACGAGCAGTACTTC. Encoded protein: CASSESGAPYEQYF.

This clone was recorded only once. The V and J genes are TRBV29-1 and TRBJ1-1; D gene ambiguous. There are 14 residues in the CDR3. From germline, CDR1 is SQVTM and CDR2 ANQGSEA. V was trimmed by 8 bases and J by 0 bases, leaving 16 bases between them. The CDR3 here is CSFAGLLMNTEAFF. DNA for the CDR3: TGCAGCTTTGCCGGACTGCTCATGAACACTGAAGCTTTCTTT.

The chain carries TRBV7-9 and TRBJ2-1; 10 bases align to TRBD1. In germline, CDR1 is SEHNR, CDR2 FQNEAQ (reference sequence). CDR3 length equals 16 residues. V lost 4 bases and J lost 4; bases outside the gene matches: 7. CDR3 loop: CASSSDRGRLYNEQFF. DNA of the CDR3: TGTGCCAGCAGCTCCGACAGGGGGCGGCTGTACAATGAGCAGTTCTTC. Combining the CDR3 with reference TRBV7-9 and TRBJ2-1 gives the whole variable domain DTGVSQNPRHKITKRGQNVTFRCDPISEHNRLYWYRQTLGQGPEFLTYFQNEAQLEKSRLLSDRFSAERPKGSFSTLEIQRTEQGDSAMYLCASSSDRGRLYNEQFFGPGTRLTVL.

V gene TRBV30 combines with J gene TRBJ2-2, with D maybe TRBD1 (5 bases). Germline values: CDR1 GTSNPN, CDR2 SVGIG (reference sequence). V lost 1 base and J lost 0, with 9 bases in between. This CDR3 spans 15 amino acids. The CDR3 DNA reads TGTGCCTGGAGTGAGGACATAACGAACACCGGGGAGCTGTTTTTT. It specifies CAWSEDITNTGELFF. Full variable domain (rest looked up from reference TRBV30 and TRBJ2-2): SQTIHQWPATLVQPVGSPLSLECTVEGTSNPNLYWYRQAAGRGLQLLFYSVGIGQISSEVPQNLSASRPQDRQFILSSKKLLLSDSGFYLCAWSEDITNTGELFFGEGSRLTVL.

The chain has TRBV5-6 and TRBJ2-7, with 10 positions matching TRBD2. From germline, CDR1 is SGHDT and CDR2 YYEEEE. Trimming removed 4 bases from V and 2 bases from J; junction bases left unmatched: 3. This CDR3 contains 14 residues. The CDR3 protein is CASSPGLATYEQYF. For the CDR3, the DNA is TGTGCCAGCAGCCCGGGACTAGCGACCTACGAGCAGTACTTC.

The chain has TRBV2 and TRBJ1-2; D gene unclear. The CDR3 extends over 11 amino acids. Germline values: CDR1 SNHLY, CDR2 FYNNEI. Trimming pared 3 bases from V and 6 bases from J, leaving 5 bases between. In DNA form, the CDR3 reads TGTGCCAGCAGTGACGGGAATGGCTACACCTTC. Protein sequence: CASSDGNGYTF.

The J gene is TRBJ1-4, the V gene TRBV5-1; the D gene is possibly TRBD1 (5 bases). The CDR3 spans 14 residues. Trimming cost V 0 bases and J 8 bases, with 11 bases left between them. Germline loops: CDR1 SGHRS, CDR2 YFSETQ. CDR3 in amino acids: CASSLAGTNEKLFF. DNA for the CDR3: TGCGCCAGCAGCTTGGCCGGGACCAACGAAAAACTGTTTTTT.

The chain couples TRBV9 to TRBJ1-1; D remains unclear. Trimming pared 10 bases from V and 1 base from J, leaving 11 bases between. The CDR3 has 12 amino acids. The germline gives CDR1 SGDLS, CDR2 YYNGEE. The CDR3 reads CAGRTPNTEAFF. The CDR3 bases are TGTGCCGGACGGACCCCGAACACTGAAGCTTTCTTT.

V and J are TRBV28 and TRBJ2-3; TRBD2 matches 8 bases. This CDR3 contains 16 residues. The V gene's germline CDR1 is MDHEN and CDR2 SYDVKM. V lost 8 bases to trimming and J lost 4 bases; unmatched junction nucleotides: 14. The DNA of the CDR3 is TGTGCCAGCTCCTTGGTAGCGGGAAAGGTGGCAGATACGCAGTATTTT. Translating gives CASSLVAGKVADTQYF.

The chain couples TRBV19 to TRBJ1-1, with D tentatively TRBD1 (5 bases). Looked up from germline, CDR1 is LNHDA and CDR2 is SQIVND (reference sequence). The CDR3 contains 12 residues. Trimming stripped 11 bases from V and 1 base from J, with 11 bases between. The CDR3 here is CALEGSNTEAFF. CDR3 nucleotides: TGTGCCTTGGAGGGGTCGAACACTGAAGCTTTCTTT.

The V gene is TRBV30, the J gene TRBJ1-2, with 7 bases matching TRBD1. V lost 0 bases, J lost 8 bases, and 6 bases stayed unmatched. Germline CDR1 GTSNPN, CDR2 SVGIG (reference sequence). This CDR3 has 13 residues. CDR3 loop: CAWSVLTGRGYTF. CDR3 nucleotides: TGTGCCTGGAGTGTACTGACAGGGAGAGGCTACACCTTC.

The gene calls are TRBV6-5 and TRBJ1-2, with 9 bases fitting TRBD1. This CDR3 spans 15 amino acids. J lost 2 bases, V lost 2 bases, and 3 bases had no gene match. The germline V gene has CDR1 MNHEY and CDR2 SVGAGI. CDR3 protein: CASSYVQGANYGYTF. The DNA of the CDR3 is TGTGCCAGCAGTTACGTACAGGGGGCGAACTATGGCTACACCTTC.

V and J are TRBV27 and TRBJ1-6, with 10 bases lining up with TRBD1. The CDR3 extends over 15 amino acids. Trimming removed 5 bases from V and 5 bases from J; junction bases left unmatched: 3. Germline CDR1 reads MNHEY; CDR2 reads SMNVEV (reference sequence). CDR3 nucleotide sequence: TGTGCCAGCAGTGACAGGGGGCGGAATAATTCACCCCTCCACTTT. Its translation: CASSDRGRNNSPLHF.

V is TRBV28 and J is TRBJ1-1, with D tentatively TRBD1 (6 bases). The CDR3 is made up of 14 amino acids. Germline assignment: CDR1 MDHEN and CDR2 SYDVKM. The V gene lost 4 bases and the J gene lost 0 bases, with 9 bases spanning the gap. CDR3 in amino acids: CASSWDTMNTEAFF. CDR3 DNA sequence: TGTGCCAGCAGTTGGGACACCATGAACACTGAAGCTTTCTTT.

This clone was seen a handful of times. The rearrangement joins TRBV27 to TRBJ2-5; 10 bases line up with TRBD2. Germline-derived CDR1 and CDR2 are MNHEY and SMNVEV (reference sequence). CDR3 size: 19 residues. V was pared by 0 bases and J by 0 bases, with 10 bases of the junction left unmatched. The CDR3 region is CASSLSVLAGEGYQETQYF. Written as DNA, the CDR3 is TGTGCCAGCAGTTTATCAGTCCTAGCGGGAGAGGGGTACCAAGAGACCCAGTACTTC.

The chain couples TRBV5-6 to TRBJ1-2; 10 positions agree with TRBD1. CDR1 is SGHDT, CDR2 YYEEEE, per germline. CDR3 length: 17 amino acids. J was trimmed by 4 bases and V by 2 bases; bases with no gene match: 11. CDR3 coding DNA: TGTGCCAGCAGCTTATGGGATCGACAGGGGGCATCCTATGGCTACACCTTC. Translation: CASSLWDRQGASYGYTF.